Below, one TCR beta chain is given with its context. The target antigen is unknown. The CDR3 spans 14 residues. In germline, CDR1 is MGHDK, CDR2 SYGVNS. Deletions cut 2 bases from V and 6 bases from J, with 11 bases between. This record comes from a study of shared clonotypes between healthy human individuals. Using immunoSEQ multiplex PCR, the repertoire was profiled, and TCRdb retains in-frame clones only, with some absent. Of about 1.5 million clones listed, roughly 97% are singletons. Study results and limitations: Naive subsets usually exceeded memory subsets in estimated richness.

The J gene is TRBJ1-5, the V gene TRBV25-1; D unclear. The sequencing input was naive CD4+ T cells sorted from blood. As to subset: CD45RA+ positively selected. The TCR was taken from a man aged 30 to 39 in good health. The CDR3 bases are TGTGCCAGCAGTGAAGGCGGGGTTTCTCAGCCCCAGCATTTT. Protein sequence: CASSEGGVSQPQHF.